The rows below give T cell receptor beta chains drawn from one sample of a study of somatic mutations in cytotoxic T cells in rheumatoid arthritis. Repertoires were generated with immunoSEQ multiplex PCR, while TCRdb's copy carries only in-frame clones and drops some. The sample consists of some 20,000 clones, 65% to 70% of them appearing once. Material: CD8+ T cells sorted from blood. The origin of the receptors is an adult with rheumatoid arthritis. Each CDR3 is given with its conserved first and last residue. Only some rows state a clone size, as once, few, many or a class for expanded clones.

J: TRBJ1-3; size: NA; V: TRBV6-5; CDR3: CASSTDPSGNTIYF
J: TRBJ2-1; size: NA; V: TRBV4-1; CDR3: CASSQVLAGGIYEQFF
J: TRBJ1-1; size: once; V: TRBV4-3; CDR3: CASSPGGVRTEAFF
J: TRBJ2-5; size: NA; V: TRBV25-1; CDR3: CASSGADAETQYF
J: TRBJ2-7; size: NA; V: TRBV7-8; CDR3: CASSLGLDYEQYF
J: TRBJ2-7; size: NA; V: TRBV9; CDR3: CASSVGGTGTDEQYF
J: TRBJ2-4; size: NA; V: TRBV19; CDR3: CASSIVGTGTPIAKNIQYF
J: TRBJ1-1; size: NA; V: TRBV19; CDR3: CASSFRQGDTEAFF
J: TRBJ1-2; size: NA; V: TRBV7-9; CDR3: CASSLTANYGYTF
J: TRBJ2-7; size: NA; V: TRBV27; CDR3: CASSVTGQGFYEQYF
J: TRBJ1-1; size: NA; V: TRBV5-1; CDR3: CASSLSDSRHALMNTEAFF
J: TRBJ2-2; size: NA; V: TRBV2; CDR3: CASSGGPLGYTGELFF
J: TRBJ2-1; size: few; V: TRBV4-2; CDR3: CASSQDGSSGARNEQFF
J: TRBJ2-3; size: once; V: TRBV5-1; CDR3: CASSFLQGPTDTQYF
J: TRBJ1-2; size: NA; V: TRBV18; CDR3: CASSPSYENYGYTF
J: TRBJ2-5; size: NA; V: TRBV28; CDR3: CASSHPWGSQETQYF
J: TRBJ1-2; size: NA; V: TRBV4-3; CDR3: CASSQEFLGGGGYGYTF
J: TRBJ2-3; size: once; V: TRBV29-1; CDR3: CSVEALGGTFIADTQYF
J: TRBJ1-1; size: once; V: TRBV11-2; CDR3: CASSSDRNTEAFF
J: TRBJ2-7; size: few; V: TRBV5-4; CDR3: CASSAGTPAYEQYF
J: TRBJ1-1; size: NA; V: TRBV2; CDR3: CASSESPNTEAFF
J: TRBJ1-4; size: NA; V: TRBV7-2; CDR3: CASSLTVGGEKLFF
J: TRBJ2-4; size: NA; V: TRBV2; CDR3: CASTFTGGPPLAKNIQYF
J: TRBJ2-3; size: NA; V: TRBV6-5; CDR3: CASRASGGFTDTQYF